Presented here are 9 T cell receptor beta chains from one specimen sequenced in a study of vaccination effects on CD4 cells after COVID-19. Within the ViraFEST assay, antigen-specific CD4+ T cells underwent expansion with viral peptide pools prior to sequencing. Having been cultured for roughly 9 days, the cells underwent CD4+ T cell isolation. Vaccinated recipients, who were negative for nucleocapsid antibodies, had no history of SARS-CoV-2 infection. Their antigens remain unidentified. Measured with immunoSEQ multiplex PCR; TCRdb has only the in-frame clones, and not every one. The repertoire holds tens of thousands of clones, with 78% as singletons. Here the sequenced sample was CD4+ T cells from PBMCs cultured with SARS-CoV-2 spike peptides, taken before COVID-19 vaccination. The receptors here all came from a human donor who received a COVID-19 vaccine.

The rearrangement links TRBV7-2 to TRBJ2-4; D might be TRBD1 (6 bases). The CDR3 covers 15 residues. Trimming left V 5 bases short and J 7 bases short, with 18 bases between. Germline V gene lookup returns CDR1 SGHTA and CDR2 FQGNSA. CDR3: CASSQTGTMGNIQYF. CDR3 bases: TGTGCCAGCAGCCAGACCGGGACAATGGGGAACATTCAGTACTTC.

The chain couples TRBV6-6 to TRBJ2-6, with TRBD1 matching over 9 bases. V was pared by 2 bases and J by 4 bases, with 3 bases of the junction left unmatched. This CDR3 has 16 amino acids. Germline assignment: CDR1 MNHNY and CDR2 SVGAGI (reference sequence). CDR3 region: CASSYGTGSGANVLTF. In DNA, the CDR3 is TGTGCCAGCAGTTACGGGACAGGGTCCGGGGCCAACGTCCTGACTTTC.

The table lists this clone with a few counts. The chain joins TRBV2 to TRBJ1-4; tentative D call: TRBD1 (5 bases). Trimming removed 6 bases at V and 4 bases at J, with 12 bases between. The CDR3 contains 14 residues. CDR1 is SNHLY and CDR2 is FYNNEI in the germline V gene. The DNA for the CDR3 is TGTGCCAGCAGCCCGGGGCGGTTTAATGAAAAACTGTTTTTT. It specifies CASSPGRFNEKLFF. The full variable domain, in which reference TRBV2 and TRBJ1-4 provide the parts outside the CDR3, is EPEVTQTPSHQVTQMGQEVILRCVPISNHLYFYWYRQILGQKVEFLVSFYNNEISEKSEIFDDQFSVERPDGSNFTLKIRSTKLEDSAMYFCASSPGRFNEKLFFGSGTQLSVL.

The chain uses TRBV7-8 and TRBJ1-2, with TRBD1 matching over 7 bases. CDR1 and CDR2 from the germline V gene are SGHVS and FQNEAQ. Trimming took 1 base from V and 5 from J; bases not matched to a gene: 4. This CDR3 has 14 residues. CDR3 DNA: TGTGCCAGCAGCTTAGGGGGACAGCCATATGGCTACACCTTC. It yields the protein CASSLGGQPYGYTF.

J is TRBJ2-2 and V is TRBV6-5; either TRBD1 or TRBD2 may supply D (5 bases each). The germline V gene has CDR1 MNHEY and CDR2 SVGAGI. Trimming stripped 5 bases from V and 7 bases from J, with 17 bases between. This CDR3 spans 15 amino acids. This CDR3 is CASSNQGVLVGELFF. CDR3 DNA sequence: TGTGCCAGCAGTAACCAGGGAGTTTTGGTCGGGGAGCTGTTTTTT.

The rearrangement uses TRBV2 and TRBJ2-7; TRBD1 matches 7 bases. The CDR3 sequence is 14 residues long. After removal of 1 base from V and 6 bases from J, the junction contained 6 bases not matched to a gene. From germline, CDR1 is SNHLY and CDR2 FYNNEI. The CDR3 DNA reads TGTGCCAGCAGTGAAGGAAACAGGGGCCTCGAGCAGTACGTC. It yields the protein CASSEGNRGLEQYV.

This chain joins TRBV28 and TRBJ1-5, with D perhaps matching TRBD1 (6 bases). The CDR3 has 15 residues. Germline-derived CDR1 and CDR2 are MDHEN and SYDVKM. Trimming pared 4 bases from V and 5 bases from J, leaving 15 bases between. Here the CDR3 DNA reads TGTGCCAGCAGTTCCCCTATGAGGGGGGATCAGCCCCAGCATTTT. Encoded protein: CASSSPMRGDQPQHF.

The rearrangement uses TRBV7-2 and TRBJ2-7; the match to TRBD2 covers 11 bases. With V trimmed by 4 bases and J by 1 base, 9 bases remained unmatched. The CDR3 consists of 17 residues. Germline V gives CDR1 SGHTA, CDR2 FQGNSA. The CDR3 DNA sequence: TGTGCCAGCAGCTACTATAGCGGGGGGGCAGGGTCCTACGAGCAGTACGTC. Its protein is CASSYYSGGAGSYEQYV.

The chain has TRBV18 and TRBJ1-3, with D unresolved. The CDR3 covers 15 residues. Germline lookup yields CDR1 KGHSH and CDR2 LQKENI. V was shortened by 3 bases and J by 1 base, with 10 bases between the two germline ends. The CDR3 loop is CASSPMVISGNTIYF. CDR3 nucleotide sequence: TGTGCCAGCTCACCGATGGTAATATCTGGAAACACCATATATTTT.